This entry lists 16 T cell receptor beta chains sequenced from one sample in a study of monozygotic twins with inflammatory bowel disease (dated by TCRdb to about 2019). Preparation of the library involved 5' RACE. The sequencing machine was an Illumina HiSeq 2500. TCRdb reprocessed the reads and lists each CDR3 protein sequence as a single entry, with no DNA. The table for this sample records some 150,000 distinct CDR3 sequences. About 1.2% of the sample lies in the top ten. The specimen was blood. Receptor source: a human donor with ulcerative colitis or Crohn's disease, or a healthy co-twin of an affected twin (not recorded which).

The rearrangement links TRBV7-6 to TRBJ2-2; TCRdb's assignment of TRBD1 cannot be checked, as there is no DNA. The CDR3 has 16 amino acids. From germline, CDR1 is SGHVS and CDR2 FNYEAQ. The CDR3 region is CASSLAPGGSSGELFF.

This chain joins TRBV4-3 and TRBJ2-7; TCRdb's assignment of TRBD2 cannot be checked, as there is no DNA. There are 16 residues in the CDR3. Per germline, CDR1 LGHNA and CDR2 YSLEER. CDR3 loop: CASSHSRTSGIYEQYF.

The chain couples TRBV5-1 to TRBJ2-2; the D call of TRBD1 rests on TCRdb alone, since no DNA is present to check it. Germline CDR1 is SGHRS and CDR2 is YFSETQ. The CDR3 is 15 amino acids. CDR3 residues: CASNSGQSNTGELFF.

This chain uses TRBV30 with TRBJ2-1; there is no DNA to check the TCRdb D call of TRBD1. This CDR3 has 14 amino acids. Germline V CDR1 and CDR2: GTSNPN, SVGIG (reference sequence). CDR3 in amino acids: CAWSPGGGNNEQFF.

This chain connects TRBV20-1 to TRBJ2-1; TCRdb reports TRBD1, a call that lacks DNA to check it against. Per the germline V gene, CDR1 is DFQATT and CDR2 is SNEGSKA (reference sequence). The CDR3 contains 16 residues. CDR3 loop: CSARDQGTPTYNEQFF.

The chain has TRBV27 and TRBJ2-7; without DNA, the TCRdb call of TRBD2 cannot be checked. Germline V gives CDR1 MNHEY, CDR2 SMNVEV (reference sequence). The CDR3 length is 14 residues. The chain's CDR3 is CASSPLGGSYEQYF.

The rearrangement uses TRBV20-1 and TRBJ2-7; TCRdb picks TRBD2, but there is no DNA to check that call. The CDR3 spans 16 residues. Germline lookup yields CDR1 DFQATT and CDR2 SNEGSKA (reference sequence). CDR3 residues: CSARVPLGKSRYEQYF.

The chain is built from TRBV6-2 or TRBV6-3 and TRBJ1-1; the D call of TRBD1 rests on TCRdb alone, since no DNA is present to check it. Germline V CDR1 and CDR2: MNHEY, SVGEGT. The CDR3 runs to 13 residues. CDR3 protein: CASRGQGVTEAFF.

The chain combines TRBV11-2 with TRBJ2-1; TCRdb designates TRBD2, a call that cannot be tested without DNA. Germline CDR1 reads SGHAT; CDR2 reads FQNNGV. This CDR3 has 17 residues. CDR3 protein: CASSRWTSGRSYNEQFF.

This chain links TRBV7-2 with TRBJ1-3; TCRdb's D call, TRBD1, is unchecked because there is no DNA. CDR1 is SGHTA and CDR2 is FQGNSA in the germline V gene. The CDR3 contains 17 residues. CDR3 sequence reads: CASSLRMGPPSGNTIYF.

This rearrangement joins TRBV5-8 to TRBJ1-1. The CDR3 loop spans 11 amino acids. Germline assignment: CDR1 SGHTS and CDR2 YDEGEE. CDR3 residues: CASSFIGEAFF.

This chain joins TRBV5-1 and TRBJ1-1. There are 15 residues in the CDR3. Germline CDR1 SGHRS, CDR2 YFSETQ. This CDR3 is CASSLEGTSNTEAFF. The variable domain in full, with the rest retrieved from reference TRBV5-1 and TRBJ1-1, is KAGVTQTPRYLIKTRGQQVTLSCSPISGHRSVSWYQQTPGQGLQFLFEYFSETQRNKGNFPGRFSGRQFSNSRSEMNVSTLELGDSALYLCASSLEGTSNTEAFFGQGTRLTVV.

CDR3 protein: CASSFVLAGGYSYNEQFF. The chain joins TRBV4-3 to TRBJ2-1; TCRdb's D call, TRBD2, is unchecked because there is no DNA. Per the germline V gene, CDR1 is LGHNA and CDR2 is YSLEER. The CDR3 extends over 18 amino acids.

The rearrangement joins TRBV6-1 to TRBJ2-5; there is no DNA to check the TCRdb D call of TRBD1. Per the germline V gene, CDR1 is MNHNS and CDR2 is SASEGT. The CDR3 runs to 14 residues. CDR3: CASRRTGVVETQYF.

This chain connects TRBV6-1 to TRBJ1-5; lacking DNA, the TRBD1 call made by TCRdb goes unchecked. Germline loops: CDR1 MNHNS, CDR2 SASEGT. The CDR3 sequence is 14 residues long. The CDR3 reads CASSDQGAEEPQHF.

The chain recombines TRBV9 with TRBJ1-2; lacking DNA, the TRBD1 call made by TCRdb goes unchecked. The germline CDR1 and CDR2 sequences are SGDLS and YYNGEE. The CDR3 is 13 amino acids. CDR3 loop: CASSLDRGDGYTF.